What follows describes a single TCR beta chain. This sample stems from a study of control samples from healthy donors and cancer patients. Sequenced by immunoSEQ multiplex PCR; TCRdb stores in-frame clones only, minus some. Of more than 100,000 clones in the sample, 80% to 95% were seen once. CDR1 is GTSNPN and CDR2 is SVGIG in the germline V gene (reference sequence). This CDR3 is built from 13 residues. V lost 1 base and J lost 9, with 13 bases in between. The sequencing input was blood. The chain combines TRBV30 with TRBJ1-5; possibly TRBD1 for D (5 bases). The TCR originated in a man younger than 35 in good health. The DNA of the CDR3 is TGTGCCTGGAGTGGTGGGACCCCCTTGCCCCAGCATTTT. Translating gives CAWSGGTPLPQHF.